Each of the 18 T cell receptor beta chains below was sequenced from the same sample in a study of control samples from healthy donors and cancer patients. The method was immunoSEQ multiplex PCR; TCRdb's version includes in-frame clones alone and lacks a portion of them. This sample yields more than 95,000 clones, of which 85% to 95% are seen a single time; approximately 7.9% belongs to the top ten. The sample comprised blood. All receptors derive from a man in his late teens or twenties in good health.

The genes are TRBV15 and TRBJ1-1, with D unresolved. The germline CDR1 and CDR2 sequences are LNHNV and YYDKDF (reference sequence). Trimming took off 0 bases at V and 0 bases at J, with 2 bases between the two ends. This CDR3 is built from 13 residues. DNA for the CDR3: TGTGCCACCAGCAGAGATATGAACACTGAAGCTTTCTTT. It specifies CATSRDMNTEAFF.

The V and J genes are TRBV25-1 and TRBJ2-1, with D hard to call. The V end lost 8 bases, the J end lost 3 bases, and 14 bases lay between the germline ends. CDR3 size: 14 residues. The V gene's germline CDR1 is MGHDK and CDR2 SYGVNS. For the CDR3, the DNA is TGTGCCAGCGAGCCCCCCTACAGCTACAATGAGCAGTTCTTC. It codes for CASEPPYSYNEQFF.

The chain is built from TRBV5-1 and TRBJ1-3, with D possibly matching TRBD1 (5 bases). Trimming cost V 7 bases and J 0 bases, with 11 bases left between them. CDR1 SGHRS and CDR2 YFSETQ come from the germline V gene. The CDR3 is made up of 14 amino acids. CDR3 nucleotides: TGCGCCAGCGGGGACGTACCCTCTGGAAACACCATATATTTT. As protein: CASGDVPSGNTIYF.

This clone was picked up one time. The V gene is TRBV4-1, the J gene TRBJ1-2; TRBD1 is a possible D gene (5 bases). Trimming shortened V by 0 bases and J by 6 bases, and 14 bases separated the two germline ends. The CDR3 has 15 residues. Germline V gene sequence: CDR1 MGHRA, CDR2 YSYEKL. In nucleotides, the CDR3 is TGCGCCAGCAGCCAAGAGCGCAGGGCGGCAGATGGCTACACCTTC. It encodes CASSQERRAADGYTF.

V gene TRBV24-1 combines with J gene TRBJ2-1, with 7 bases that match TRBD1. The CDR3 spans 16 residues. V gave up 4 bases and J gave up 5 bases; unmatched junction bases: 10. CDR1 is KGHDR and CDR2 is SFDVKD in the germline V gene. CDR3 DNA sequence: TGTGCCACCAGTGACCCAACAGGGGACAACGACAATGAGCAGTTCTTC. It codes for CATSDPTGDNDNEQFF.

CDR3 DNA sequence: TGTGCCAGCAGTTACTCGACAGCTTCCTACGAGCAGTACTTC. Its protein product is CASSYSTASYEQYF. The chain joins TRBV6-5 to TRBJ2-7, with D possibly matching TRBD1 (5 bases). There are 14 residues in the CDR3. CDR1 MNHEY and CDR2 SVGAGI come from the germline V gene. The V and J ends lost 0 bases and 1 base respectively, with 7 bases between them.

This clone appeared a single time. V and J are TRBV10-3 and TRBJ1-1; possible D gene TRBD1, 5 bases. With 4 bases removed from V and 1 base from J, the gap between germline ends came to 10 bases. CDR1 ENHRY and CDR2 SYGVKD come from the germline V gene. The CDR3 sequence is 14 residues long. CDR3 amino acids: CAISAGQGNTEAFF. The CDR3 DNA follows: TGTGCCATCAGTGCCGGGCAGGGGAACACTGAAGCTTTCTTT.

A remark on this clone: Within the sample, other DNA sequences also encode this same CDR3. The chain uses TRBV12-3 or TRBV12-4 and TRBJ1-5, with no clear D. The CDR3 is 12 amino acids. The V gene lost 7 bases and the J gene lost 0 bases, with 4 bases spanning the gap. CDR3 loop: CASTYSNQPQHF. The CDR3 coding sequence is TGTGCCAGCACGTATAGCAATCAGCCCCAGCATTTT.

The gene calls are TRBV4-3 and TRBJ1-4; D is undetermined. The CDR3 loop spans 14 amino acids. Between the trimmed V and J ends, which lost 4 bases and 8 bases, there was a span of 14 bases. Germline assignment: CDR1 LGHNA and CDR2 YSLEER. The CDR3 DNA reads TGCGCCAGCAGCCCGGACGGGAGAGGAGAAAAACTGTTTTTT. Amino acids: CASSPDGRGEKLFF.

The rearrangement links TRBV7-9 to TRBJ2-3; D gene uncertain. This CDR3 has 15 amino acids. The germline gives CDR1 SEHNR, CDR2 FQNEAQ (reference sequence). V lost 4 bases to trimming and J lost 2 bases, with 13 bases between them. CDR3 sequence (DNA): TGTGCCAGCAGCTCAAGCCTTAGTCCCACAGATACGCAGTATTTT. It translates to CASSSSLSPTDTQYF.

This rearrangement joins TRBV4-1 to TRBJ1-1; D possibly corresponds to TRBD1 (5 bases). CDR1 MGHRA and CDR2 YSYEKL come from the germline V gene. The CDR3 consists of 14 residues. V lost 1 base and J lost 2, with 8 bases in between. The CDR3 protein is CASSQGGSNTEAFF. CDR3 DNA sequence: TGCGCCAGCAGCCAAGGGGGGAGTAACACTGAAGCTTTCTTT.

In DNA form, the CDR3 reads TGTGCCAGCAGCACCGGACCTGAGCAGTACTTC. As protein: CASSTGPEQYF. V gene TRBV7-9 combines with J gene TRBJ2-7; D unresolved. The V gene's germline CDR1 is SEHNR and CDR2 FQNEAQ (reference sequence). The CDR3 loop spans 11 amino acids. Trimming took off 5 bases at V and 7 bases at J, with 9 bases between the two ends.

The chain links TRBV30 to TRBJ1-1; D gene unclear. CDR1 is GTSNPN, CDR2 SVGIG, per germline (reference sequence). The CDR3 is made up of 14 amino acids. The V gene lost 5 bases and the J gene lost 4 bases, with 17 bases spanning the gap. The CDR3 DNA sequence: TGTGCCTGGGGTAAAGGCCAGCGGGCCACTGAAGCTTTCTTT. This sequence encodes CAWGKGQRATEAFF. Drawing the rest from reference TRBV30 and TRBJ1-1, the complete variable domain is SQTIHQWPATLVQPVGSPLSLECTVEGTSNPNLYWYRQAAGRGLQLLFYSVGIGQISSEVPQNLSASRPQDRQFILSSKKLLLSDSGFYLCAWGKGQRATEAFFGQGTRLTVV.

V is TRBV5-1 and J is TRBJ1-1, with D perhaps TRBD1 (6 bases). The CDR3 sequence is 15 residues long. From germline, CDR1 is SGHRS and CDR2 YFSETQ. V lost 4 bases, J lost 0 bases, and 13 bases lay in between. The CDR3 DNA follows: TGCGCCAGCAGCGGGGGACATGCTTTGAACACTGAAGCTTTCTTT. Translated: CASSGGHALNTEAFF.

The chain couples TRBV7-2 to TRBJ1-1; 8 nucleotides match TRBD1. The junction had 4 bases not matched to a gene; V was cut back by 4 bases and J by 3 bases. CDR1 is SGHTA and CDR2 is FQGNSA in the germline V gene. This CDR3 is built from 14 residues. In DNA, the CDR3 is TGTGCCAGCAGCTGGACAGGGCGGGACACTGAAGCTTTCTTT. This encodes CASSWTGRDTEAFF.

This chain joins TRBV5-1 and TRBJ1-1; D unclear. The CDR3 sequence is 14 residues long. The germline CDR1 and CDR2 sequences are SGHRS and YFSETQ. V was pared by 4 bases and J by 0 bases, with 10 bases between. As DNA, the CDR3 is TGCGCCAGCAGCCCCCAACACATGAACACTGAAGCTTTCTTT. Protein: CASSPQHMNTEAFF. Using reference TRBV5-1 and TRBJ1-1 for the parts outside the CDR3, the full variable domain is KAGVTQTPRYLIKTRGQQVTLSCSPISGHRSVSWYQQTPGQGLQFLFEYFSETQRNKGNFPGRFSGRQFSNSRSEMNVSTLELGDSALYLCASSPQHMNTEAFFGQGTRLTVV.

In its sample, this clone was seen once. V is TRBV5-1 and J is TRBJ1-1, with unresolved D. From germline, CDR1 is SGHRS and CDR2 YFSETQ. This CDR3 comprises 14 residues. Trimming removed 0 bases from V and 1 base from J, with 7 bases in between. CDR3 amino acids: CASSLAAGNTEAFF. The CDR3 nucleotides read TGCGCCAGCAGCTTGGCGGCAGGGAACACTGAAGCTTTCTTT.

V usage is TRBV2 and J usage is TRBJ1-3; D is uncertain. The CDR3 covers 14 residues. V dropped 4 bases and J dropped 3 bases, with 10 bases sitting between them. Germline V gene data show CDR1 as SNHLY and CDR2 as FYNNEI. The CDR3 coding sequence is TGTGCCAGCAGTGTGAGAACCGATGGAAACACCATATATTTT. Residues: CASSVRTDGNTIYF.